What follows describes a single T cell receptor beta chain. Its target is unknown. The CDR3 spans 17 residues. The V segment lost 6 bases and the J segment 5 bases; nucleotides outside the gene matches: 16. CDR1 is LNHDA, CDR2 SQIVND, per germline (reference sequence). A template switching step contributed a universal primer site, while unique molecular identifiers were present in the cDNA. TCRdb fed the 5' RACE reads into MiXCR, producing one record per CDR3 protein. The profile shows about 200,000 distinct CDR3 sequences, around 6.9% of them singletons. This record belongs to a study of identical twins. Study conclusions and caveats: A cross-sectional statistical analysis, not follow-up of the same donors, supported the conclusions.

All of the donors were Caucasians in good health. The data also belong to a second study, concerning yellow fever vaccine responses in identical twins. That source notes: Reportedly, twins showed a vaccine T cell response that looked partly convergent and partly personalized.

The chain has TRBV19 and TRBJ2-1, with 7 bases lining up with TRBD1. Sequenced material: memory (CD45RO+) T cells sorted from blood. This TCR was recovered from a woman younger than 30 in good health. In DNA, the CDR3 is TGTGCCAGTAGGACCCCCGGTAGACAGGGATTTAACAATGAGCAGTTCTTC. Its translation: CASRTPGRQGFNNEQFF.